This TCR beta chain came from a study of blood T cell repertoires in COVID-19. The overall study: Samples came from the United States, Italy and Spain, spanning acute and convalescent COVID-19. In each case, the material was cDNA or gDNA derived from T cells, B-cell-depleted T cells, or PBMCs.

Deletions cut 5 bases from V and 0 bases from J, with 17 bases between. Per germline, CDR1 ENHRY and CDR2 SYGVKD. The CDR3 has 16 amino acids. Seattle's enrolled individuals joined amid active infection and were then monitored longitudinally. Per the original data handling: Amplification with reference gene primers provided the estimates of nucleated cell counts. The data were produced by immunoSEQ multiplex PCR, yet TCRdb's version contains in-frame clones alone and is incomplete. From that table come the V and J calls and clone size; the DNA was used to work out D and trimming. The table records around 100,000 clones, 89% of them present only once.

The chain uses TRBV10-3 and TRBJ2-7; D possibly corresponds to TRBD1 (6 bases). This clonotype originated in a man aged 45-60 years with COVID-19, enrolled during active disease. The specimen was peripheral blood. In DNA form, the CDR3 reads TGTGCCATCAGTCTTTCCAACAGGGTCAGCTCCTACGAGCAGTACTTC. Its protein product is CAISLSNRVSSYEQYF.